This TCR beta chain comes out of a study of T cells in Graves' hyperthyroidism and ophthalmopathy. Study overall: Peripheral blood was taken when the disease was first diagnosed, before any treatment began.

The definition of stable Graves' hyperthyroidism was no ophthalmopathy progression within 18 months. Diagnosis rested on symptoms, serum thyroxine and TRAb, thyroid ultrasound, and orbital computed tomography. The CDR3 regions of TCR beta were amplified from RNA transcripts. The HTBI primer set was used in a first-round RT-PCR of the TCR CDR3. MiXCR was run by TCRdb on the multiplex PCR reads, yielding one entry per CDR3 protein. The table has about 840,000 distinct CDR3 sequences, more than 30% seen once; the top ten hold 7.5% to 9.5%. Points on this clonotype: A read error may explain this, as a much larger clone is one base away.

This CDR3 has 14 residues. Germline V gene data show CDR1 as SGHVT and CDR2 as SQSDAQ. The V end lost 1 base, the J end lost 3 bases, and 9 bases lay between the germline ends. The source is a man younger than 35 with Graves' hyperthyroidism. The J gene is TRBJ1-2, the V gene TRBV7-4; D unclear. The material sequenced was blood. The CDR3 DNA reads TGTGCCAGCAGCTTAGAAGGAAAGGACTATGGCTACACCTTC. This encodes CASSLEGKDYGYTF. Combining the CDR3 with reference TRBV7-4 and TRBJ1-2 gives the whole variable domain GAGVSQSPRYKVAKRGRDVALRCDSISGHVTLYWYRQTLGQGSEVLTYSQSDAQRDKSGRPSGRFSAERPERSVSTLKIQRTEQGDSAVYLCASSLEGKDYGYTFGSGTRLTVV.